Sequencing of this TCR beta chain was carried out in a study of shared clonotypes between healthy human individuals. This table comes from immunoSEQ multiplex PCR, and its TCRdb copy is limited to in-frame clones, with some not included. The profile shows roughly 2.2 million clones, around 90% of them singletons. V lost 4 bases to trimming and J lost 2 bases; unmatched junction nucleotides: 2. The CDR3 is made up of 14 amino acids. Germline loops: CDR1 SNHLY, CDR2 FYNNEI. Of note for this clone: The antigen remains undetermined.

Study-wide points: Sequencing depth was expected to influence donor clonotype sharing.

The receptor was isolated from a man younger than 35 in good health. Some clones in this sample may be carry-over from other donors' samples. The sample was naive CD4+ T cells from PBMCs. The sample's subset: CD45RA+ positively selected. V and J are TRBV2 and TRBJ2-1; 7 nucleotides line up with TRBD2. The CDR3, as DNA: TGTGCCAGCAGTGCTAGCGGCACCTACAATGAGCAGTTCTTC. It codes for CASSASGTYNEQFF.